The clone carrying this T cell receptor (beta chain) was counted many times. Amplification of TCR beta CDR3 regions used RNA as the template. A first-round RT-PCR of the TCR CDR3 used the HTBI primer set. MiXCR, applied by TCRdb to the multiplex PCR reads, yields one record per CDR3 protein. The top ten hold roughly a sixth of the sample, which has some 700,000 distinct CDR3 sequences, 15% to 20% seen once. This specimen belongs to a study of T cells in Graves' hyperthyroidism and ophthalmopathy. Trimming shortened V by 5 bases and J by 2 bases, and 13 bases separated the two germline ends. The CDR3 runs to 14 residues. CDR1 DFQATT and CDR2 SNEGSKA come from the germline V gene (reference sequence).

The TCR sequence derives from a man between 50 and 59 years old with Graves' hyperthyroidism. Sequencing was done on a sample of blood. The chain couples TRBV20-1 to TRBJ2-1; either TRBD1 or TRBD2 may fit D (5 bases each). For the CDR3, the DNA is TGCAGTGCTTCCCGTGGGACGGCCTACAATGAGCAGTTCTTC. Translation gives CSASRGTAYNEQFF.